The 22 T cell receptor beta chains listed next were all sequenced from one sample in a study of T cell repertoires in cytomegalovirus infection. One entry per CDR3 protein results from TCRdb running MiXCR on the reads. The sample lists around 500,000 distinct CDR3 sequences, about 44% occurring once. These TCRs' antigens remain unknown. The sample here was cultured PBMCs, taken from culture after CMV antigen stimulation. The receptors were sampled from a human donor in good health (CMV status not recorded). Some clones in this sample may be carry-over from other donors' samples.

The table lists this clonotype with a count of one. The J gene is TRBJ1-1, the V gene TRBV15; D not certain. V lost 4 bases and J 10 bases, leaving 19 bases between the germline ends. CDR1 and CDR2 (germline): LNHNV, YYDKDF (reference sequence). CDR3 size: 14 residues. CDR3: CATSTQRAGASAFF. CDR3 DNA: TGTGCCACCAGCACACAAAGGGCGGGAGCCTCAGCTTTCTTT.

V is TRBV20-1 and J is TRBJ2-3; D gene uncertain. The CDR3 runs 14 residues. Germline lookup yields CDR1 DFQATT and CDR2 SNEGSKA (reference sequence). V was pared by 1 base and J by 3 bases, with 11 bases between. The CDR3 spells CSARVASSTDTQYF. The CDR3 DNA reads as TGCAGTGCTAGAGTGGCCTCTTCGACAGATACGCAGTATTTT.

This clonotype was counted only a few times. The chain carries TRBV27 and TRBJ1-4, with 7 bases identical to TRBD1. J was trimmed by 7 bases and V by 3 bases; bases with no gene match: 5. The CDR3 is 14 amino acids. Per germline, CDR1 MNHEY and CDR2 SMNVEV (reference sequence). DNA for the CDR3: TGTGCCAGCAGTTTGCGCAGGGGGGGTGAAAAACTGTTTTTT. Translation: CASSLRRGGEKLFF.

This chain joins TRBV6-1 and TRBJ1-1; possible D gene TRBD1, 5 bases. There are 13 residues in the CDR3. The germline CDR1 and CDR2 sequences are MNHNS and SASEGT. Between the trimmed V and J ends, which lost 5 bases and 5 bases, there was a span of 12 bases. The CDR3 region is CASSYAGRTEAFF. CDR3 DNA sequence: TGTGCCAGCAGTTACGCGGGACGGACTGAAGCTTTCTTT.

This clonotype was counted between two and nine times. V gene TRBV28 combines with J gene TRBJ2-7; 7 bases match TRBD1. Unmatched junction bases numbered 15, after V lost 3 bases and J lost 4 bases. This CDR3 comprises 17 residues. Germline values: CDR1 MDHEN, CDR2 SYDVKM. CDR3 bases: TGTGCCAGCAGTTTGTTGTCAACGACAGGGTTTGGTTACGAGCAGTACTTC. Protein sequence: CASSLLSTTGFGYEQYF.

V usage is TRBV6-1 and J usage is TRBJ1-5; TRBD1 aligns across 9 bases. Trimming at V came to 3 bases and at J to 4 bases, leaving 7 bases not matched to a gene. Germline assignment: CDR1 MNHNS and CDR2 SASEGT. There are 16 residues in the CDR3. The CDR3 here is CASSDLPGQGNQPQHF. The DNA of the CDR3 is TGTGCCAGCAGTGACTTACCGGGACAGGGAAATCAGCCCCAGCATTTT.

This clonotype was found once. J is TRBJ1-1 and V is TRBV2; a possible D gene is TRBD1 (5 bases). Trimming removed 10 bases at V and 5 bases at J, with 23 bases between. The CDR3 contains 15 residues. CDR1 is SNHLY, CDR2 FYNNEI, per germline. This chain's CDR3 is CATQRDAGGGTEAFF. CDR3 DNA: TGTGCCACTCAAAGGGACGCGGGGGGTGGTACTGAAGCTTTCTTT.

The chain has TRBV5-4 and TRBJ2-1, with TRBD2 matching 8 bases. The CDR3 is 15 amino acids. The junction had 11 bases not matched to a gene; V was cut back by 5 bases and J by 7 bases. CDR1 and CDR2 from the germline V gene are SGHNT and YYREEE (reference sequence). In DNA form, the CDR3 reads TGTGCCAGCAGTTCCGGGAGGGAGTTAAGGAATGAGCAGTTCTTC. Amino acid sequence: CASSSGRELRNEQFF.

The chain employs TRBV20-1 and TRBJ2-5; D might be TRBD1 (6 bases). This CDR3 comprises 13 residues. The V and J ends lost 4 bases and 5 bases respectively, with 14 bases between them. The V gene's germline CDR1 is DFQATT and CDR2 SNEGSKA (reference sequence). CDR3 amino acids: CSANTGRFETQYF. The CDR3 DNA follows: TGCAGTGCTAACACAGGGCGGTTTGAGACCCAGTACTTC.

The chain uses TRBV7-8 and TRBJ2-1; 13 nucleotides match TRBD2. This CDR3 spans 15 amino acids. The J segment lost 9 bases and the V segment lost 3 bases, leaving 5 bases of the junction unmatched. In germline, CDR1 is SGHVS, CDR2 FQNEAQ. The CDR3, as DNA: TGTGCCAGCAGCTTTTACAGGACTAGCGGGGGTGAGCAGTTCTTC. Encoded protein: CASSFYRTSGGEQFF.

The J gene is TRBJ2-1, the V gene TRBV5-4; D may be TRBD1 (6 bases). The germline V gene has CDR1 SGHNT and CDR2 YYREEE (reference sequence). The CDR3 is 15 amino acids. The V gene lost 1 base and the J gene lost 3 bases, with 11 bases spanning the gap. The CDR3 DNA is TGTGCCAGCAGCTTGCGGGACATCGACTACAATGAGCAGTTCTTC. It encodes CASSLRDIDYNEQFF.

This clonotype was seen more than once but under ten times. V usage is TRBV11-2 and J usage is TRBJ2-1; TRBD2 matches 12 bases. Germline V lookup: CDR1 SGHAT, CDR2 FQNNGV. V lost 1 base and J lost 5; bases outside the gene matches: 0. This CDR3 region has 15 residues. The CDR3 bases are TGTGCCAGCAGCTTAGGGACTAGCGGGGACAATGAGCAGTTCTTC. Protein: CASSLGTSGDNEQFF.

This clonotype was recorded a few times. V is TRBV7-9 and J is TRBJ2-1, with 12 bases identical to TRBD2. Germline V gene sequence: CDR1 SEHNR, CDR2 FQNEAQ (reference sequence). This CDR3 comprises 17 residues. V lost 5 bases and J lost 5; bases outside the gene matches: 10. The CDR3 DNA is TGTGCCAGCAGCGCGACTAGCGGGAGAAACAAAAACAATGAGCAGTTCTTC. Translation gives CASSATSGRNKNNEQFF.

CDR3: CATIGQQTEKLFF. In nucleotides, the CDR3 is TGTGCCACTATCGGACAGCAGACTGAAAAACTGTTTTTT. The rearrangement joins TRBV6-2 or TRBV6-3 to TRBJ1-4; the D gene is possibly TRBD1 (6 bases). With 10 bases removed from V and 7 bases from J, the gap between germline ends came to 16 bases. Per the germline V gene, CDR1 is MNHEY and CDR2 is SVGEGT. This CDR3 has 13 residues.

Details on this clonotype: At one end, the junction sequence differs from germline, possibly due to a read error. The rearrangement joins TRBV5-3 to TRBJ1-1, with D hard to call. TRBV5-3 is annotated as an ORF whose role is uncertain. This CDR3 comprises 16 residues. This chain's CDR3 is CASSLARTSLNTEAFF. The DNA for the CDR3 is TGTGCCAGCAGCTTGGCCCGGACCTCCCTAAACACTGAAGCTTTCTTT.

V usage is TRBV6-2 or TRBV6-3 and J usage is TRBJ2-1; the match to TRBD2 covers 10 bases. This CDR3 comprises 13 residues. Trimming cost V 6 bases and J 7 bases; bases outside gene matches: 3. In germline, CDR1 is MNHEY, CDR2 SVGEGT. CDR3 protein: CASRTSGKNEQFF. As DNA, the CDR3 is TGTGCCAGCAGAACTAGCGGGAAGAATGAGCAGTTCTTC.

The chain is built from TRBV19 and TRBJ1-5; D unclear. Germline assignment: CDR1 LNHDA and CDR2 SQIVND (reference sequence). The CDR3 is 14 residues long. Trimming took off 5 bases at V and 0 bases at J, with 8 bases between the two ends. CDR3 bases: TGTGCCAGTAGTGCGGGTCGTAGCAATCAGCCCCAGCATTTT. Its translation is CASSAGRSNQPQHF. The full variable domain, in which reference TRBV19 and TRBJ1-5 provide the parts outside the CDR3, is DGGITQSPKYLFRKEGQNVTLSCEQNLNHDAMYWYRQDPGQGLRLIYYSQIVNDFQKGDIAEGYSVSREKKESFPLTVTSAQKNPTAFYLCASSAGRSNQPQHFGDGTRLSIL.

The CDR3 bases are TGCAGTGCTTCTTCCGCTAGCGGGGGGCCCACAGATACGCAGTATTTT. Translated: CSASSASGGPTDTQYF. The chain combines TRBV20-1 with TRBJ2-3; TRBD2 agrees at 11 bases. The CDR3 runs to 16 residues. Losses at the gene ends were 5 bases for V and 2 bases for J; bases not matched to a gene: 9. Germline CDR1 reads DFQATT; CDR2 reads SNEGSKA (reference sequence).

The chain is built from TRBV7-6 and TRBJ2-1; TRBD2 matches at 10 bases. With 5 bases clipped from V and 0 bases from J, the junction kept 4 bases outside the gene matches. This CDR3 has 16 residues. Per germline, CDR1 SGHVS and CDR2 FNYEAQ. CDR3 residues: CASSTSSGSSYNEQFF. The CDR3 DNA is TGTGCCAGCAGCACTTCTAGCGGGAGCTCCTACAATGAGCAGTTCTTC.

V gene TRBV20-1 combines with J gene TRBJ2-7; D is uncertain. Between the trimmed V and J ends, which lost 0 bases and 5 bases, there was a span of 8 bases. CDR1 and CDR2 from the germline V gene are DFQATT and SNEGSKA (reference sequence). The CDR3 extends over 12 amino acids. CDR3: CSARDSDDEQYF. Written as DNA, the CDR3 is TGCAGTGCTAGAGATTCGGACGACGAGCAGTACTTC.

The chain combines TRBV6-8 with TRBJ2-3; D is undetermined. Germline CDR1 is MNHGY and CDR2 is SAAAGT. This CDR3 is built from 14 residues. V was trimmed by 5 bases and J by 0 bases, leaving 9 bases between them. The CDR3, as DNA: TGTGCCAGCAGTCCACAGTATAGCACAGATACGCAGTATTTT. This translates into CASSPQYSTDTQYF.

This clonotype was counted a single time. The V and J genes are TRBV7-9 and TRBJ2-5; no reliable D call. Germline V gene lookup returns CDR1 SEHNR and CDR2 FQNEAQ (reference sequence). The CDR3 has 14 residues. Trimming left V 5 bases short and J 3 bases short, with 13 bases between. The CDR3 protein is CASSATSPKETQYF. The CDR3 nucleotides are TGTGCCAGCAGCGCGACGTCTCCCAAAGAGACCCAGTACTTC. The variable domain in full, with the rest retrieved from reference TRBV7-9 and TRBJ2-5, is DTGVSQNPRHKITKRGQNVTFRCDPISEHNRLYWYRQTLGQGPEFLTYFQNEAQLEKSRLLSDRFSAERPKGSFSTLEIQRTEQGDSAMYLCASSATSPKETQYFGPGTRLLVL.